The clone carrying this TCR beta chain was detected only a few times. These data are taken from a study of cytomegalovirus exposure and HLA in healthy donors. At the level of the study: For the approximately 400 genotyped donors, over 80% fell within the Caucasian-associated ancestry cluster.

PCR amplification relied on 60 Vbeta primers (plus 13 Jbeta primers). Libraries were prepared by immunoSEQ multiplex PCR; TCRdb keeps only in-frame clonotypes and omits some of them. Here the sample spans about 94,000 clones, roughly three fifths being singletons. The CDR3 covers 13 residues. V lost 1 base and J lost 4, with 7 bases in between. The V gene's germline CDR1 is SNHLY and CDR2 FYNNEI. Input material: PBMCs. The TCR originated in a man between 25 and 39 years old in good health and CMV-seronegative. This chain uses TRBV2 with TRBJ1-2; no definite D call. CDR3 in amino acids: CASSEGQFYGYTF. The CDR3 coding sequence is TGTGCCAGCAGTGAAGGCCAGTTCTATGGCTACACCTTC.